This T cell receptor beta chain derives from a study of blood T cell repertoires in COVID-19. The CDR3 contains 12 residues. The germline V gene encodes CDR1 MDHEN and CDR2 SYDVKM. Trimming shortened V by 3 bases and J by 9 bases, and 11 bases separated the two germline ends. Under the authors' procedure: Cell counts per sample came from amplifying reference gene primers. The protocol was immunoSEQ multiplex PCR, while the TCRdb copy is restricted to in-frame clones and leaves out a portion. That table gives V, J and clone size, and the DNA gave D and trimming. The sample holds 270,000 or so clones, roughly 85% seen once.

This receptor was obtained from a woman in her 50s who had recovered from COVID-19. The rearrangement links TRBV28 to TRBJ1-1; D is unresolved. The sample was peripheral blood. For the CDR3, the DNA is TGTGCCAGCAGTTTCCGGGAAGCTAAAGCTTTCTTT. The encoded protein is CASSFREAKAFF.